This TCR beta chain was captured in a study of T-cell reconstitution after alpha-beta-depleted transplantation in children. This clonotype was counted ten times or more. V gave up 6 bases and J gave up 3 bases; unmatched junction bases: 10. The germline V gene has CDR1 DFQATT and CDR2 SNEGSKA (reference sequence). The length of the CDR3 is 14 residues. It was with unique molecular identifiers that the TCRbeta library was prepared. A single record per CDR3 protein comes from TCRdb applying MiXCR to the PCR reads. This table has a few hundred thousand distinct CDR3 sequences, 9% to 10% appearing once. The chain has TRBV20-1 and TRBJ2-7, with TRBD2 matching over 8 bases. The source is a human donor who donated a stem cell graft to a child with SCID. The starting material was PBMCs from the stem cell graft donor, obtained from the stem cell graft. The CDR3 sequence is CSALRGGTNYEQYF. CDR3 bases: TGCAGTGCCCTTCGGGGGGGGACAAACTACGAGCAGTACTTC.